The rows below give T cell receptor beta chains drawn from one sample of a study of blood T cell repertoires in COVID-19. Measured with immunoSEQ multiplex PCR; TCRdb has only the in-frame clones, and not every one. The sample holds over 15,000 clones, about four fifths seen once. Specimen: peripheral blood. Receptors originate from a middle-aged man with active or convalescent COVID-19. The CDR3 runs from the conserved cysteine through the conserved F or W. The D gene is left open where the match is weak. A row's size may be missing; if present it is once, few, many or a size class.

CDR3 protein	CDR3 DNA	D gene	J gene	clone size	V gene
CASSNLQGILVRYTF	TGTGCCAGCAGCAATTTACAGGGGATTTTGGTCCGGTACACCTTC	TRBD1	TRBJ1-2	NA	TRBV27
CASKNSHREGYEQYF	TGTGCCAGTAAGAACTCGCACAGGGAGGGATACGAGCAGTACTTC	NA	TRBJ2-7	NA	TRBV19
CASSIRYANTGELFF	TGTGCCAGTAGTATCCGCTACGCGAACACCGGGGAGCTGTTTTTT	NA	TRBJ2-2	NA	TRBV19
CASSVGGGAGMTQYF	TGTGCCAGCAGCGTAGGCGGGGGGGCTGGTATGACCCAGTACTTC	TRBD2	TRBJ2-5	NA	TRBV9
CASSAGGGGRTFF	TGTGCCAGCAGCGCGGGGGGAGGGGGCAGGACTTTCTTT	TRBD1	TRBJ1-1	NA	TRBV5-6
CASTQGGTNEKLFF	TGTGCCAGCACCCAGGGGGGAACTAATGAAAAACTGTTTTTT	TRBD1	TRBJ1-4	NA	TRBV7-9
CATSDSRQGNYGYTF	TGTGCCACCAGTGATTCGAGACAGGGAAACTATGGCTACACCTTC	TRBD1	TRBJ1-2	NA	TRBV24-1
CASSEVDTTRNTIYF	TGTGCCAGCAGTGAGGTAGACACGACCCGAAACACCATATATTTT	NA	TRBJ1-3	few	TRBV25-1
CASGIGTGTDTQYF	TGTGCCAGTGGGATCGGGACAGGCACAGATACGCAGTATTTT	TRBD1	TRBJ2-3	NA	TRBV7-9
CASGDLLEGAITDTQYF	TGTGCCAGCGGGGATCTCTTAGAGGGGGCGATAACAGATACGCAGTATTTT	TRBD1	TRBJ2-3	NA	TRBV27
CASSQGYYGYTF	TGTGCCAGCTCACAGGGATACTATGGCTACACCTTC	NA	TRBJ1-2	NA	TRBV6-5
CASSVTAGTGNTIYF	TGTGCCAGCAGCGTGACGGCAGGGACTGGAAACACCATATATTTT	NA	TRBJ1-3	NA	TRBV9
CASSEGGDTGELFF	TGTGCCAGCAGTGAAGGGGGCGACACCGGGGAGCTGTTTTTT	TRBD1	TRBJ2-2	NA	TRBV6-4
CSVMAGSYEQYF	TGCAGCGTGATGGCAGGGTCGTACGAGCAGTACTTC	NA	TRBJ2-7	NA	TRBV29-1
CASSTGSGNTIYF	TGTGCCAGCAGCACAGGCTCTGGAAACACCATATATTTT	NA	TRBJ1-3	NA	TRBV6-5
CASSWNRDSEKLFF	TGCGCCAGCAGCTGGAACCGGGACAGCGAAAAACTGTTTTTT	TRBD1	TRBJ1-4	once	TRBV5-1
CASSDARETQYF	TGCGCCAGCAGCGATGCACGGGAGACCCAGTACTTC	NA	TRBJ2-5	NA	TRBV5-1
CATRDRGLLNTGELFF	TGTGCCACCAGGGACAGGGGGCTCTTGAACACCGGGGAGCTGTTTTTT	TRBD1	TRBJ2-2	NA	TRBV2
CASSEQPGLAVTGELFF	TGTGCCAGCAGCGAGCAACCGGGACTAGCGGTTACCGGGGAGCTGTTTTTT	TRBD2	TRBJ2-2	NA	TRBV11-2
CASSQRNRDRDNSPLHF	TGCGCCAGCAGCCAGCGAAATAGGGACAGAGATAATTCACCCCTCCACTTT	TRBD1	TRBJ1-6	NA	TRBV4-1
CASSLAQGAQPQHF	TGTGCCAGCAGCTTGGCACAGGGGGCTCAGCCCCAGCATTTT	TRBD1	TRBJ1-5	NA	TRBV5-6
CASLSGYEQYF	TGTGCCAGCCTTTCAGGCTACGAGCAGTACTTC	NA	TRBJ2-7	once	TRBV6-5
CASSHPRGQEKRYTF	TGTGCCAGTAGCCACCCCCGGGGACAAGAAAAGCGCTACACCTTC	NA	TRBJ1-2	NA	TRBV19
CASGGGNNEQFF	TGCGCCAGCGGCGGGGGGAACAATGAGCAGTTCTTC	TRBD2	TRBJ2-1	NA	TRBV10-1
CASSVSGGANNEQFF	TGTGCCAGCAGCGTTAGCGGGGGTGCCAACAATGAGCAGTTCTTC	TRBD2	TRBJ2-1	NA	TRBV9